One and the same sample provided the 21 T cell receptor beta chains below, sequenced in a study of PD-1 blockade in classical Hodgkin lymphoma. Sequencing used immunoSEQ multiplex PCR; TCRdb keeps in-frame clones, though not all of them. This sample has about 100,000 clones, with roughly 87% found just once. No patient escaped relapse after autologous stem cell transplantation, and brentuximab vedotin exposure varied. The material was peripheral blood mononuclear cells (PBMCs), obtained before the second cycle of nivolumab. The receptors were gathered from a human donor with classical Hodgkin lymphoma.

The J gene is TRBJ1-3, the V gene TRBV29-1; D call uncertain. The CDR3 sequence is 14 residues long. Germline V gene lookup returns CDR1 SQVTM and CDR2 ANQGSEA. V was clipped by 4 bases and J by 0 bases, with 10 bases between them. The CDR3 DNA reads as TGCAGCGTTGCCTTCGTCGACTCTGGAAACACCATATATTTT. Residues: CSVAFVDSGNTIYF.

V usage is TRBV5-6 and J usage is TRBJ2-5, with no clear D. This CDR3 region has 12 residues. The V end was cut by 2 bases, the J end by 3 bases, with 5 bases between. CDR1 is SGHDT and CDR2 is YYEEEE in the germline V gene. The CDR3 nucleotides read TGTGCCAGCAGCTTCAAGAAAGAGACCCAGTACTTC. Translation gives CASSFKKETQYF.

Only one count was recorded for this clone. The CDR3 sequence: CASSDSALGNTIYF. In DNA, the CDR3 is TGTGCCAGCAGTGATTCCGCTTTAGGGAACACCATATATTTT. The genes are TRBV25-1 and TRBJ1-3; D unclear. Germline V gene data show CDR1 as MGHDK and CDR2 as SYGVNS. Trimming stripped 3 bases from V and 7 bases from J, with 13 bases between. This CDR3 spans 14 amino acids.

The J gene is TRBJ2-1, the V gene TRBV7-6; 9 positions agree with TRBD2. Looked up from germline, CDR1 is SGHVS and CDR2 is FNYEAQ. The CDR3 sequence is 16 residues long. Unmatched junction bases numbered 6, after V lost 3 bases and J lost 3 bases. In nucleotides, the CDR3 is TGTGCCAGCAGCTTCCTTAGCGGGAGCTACTACAATGAGCAGTTCTTC. Encoded protein: CASSFLSGSYYNEQFF. The full variable domain, in which reference TRBV7-6 and TRBJ2-1 provide the parts outside the CDR3, is GAGVSQSPRYKVTKRGQDVALRCDPISGHVSLYWYRQALGQGPEFLTYFNYEAQQDKSGLPNDRFSAERPEGSISTLTIQRTEQRDSAMYRCASSFLSGSYYNEQFFGPGTRLTVL.

This clone was counted a single time. The chain uses TRBV7-2 and TRBJ2-1; TRBD2 is a possible D gene (6 bases). The CDR3 has 13 residues. The germline V gene has CDR1 SGHTA and CDR2 FQGNSA. Trimming took 5 bases from V and 10 from J, leaving 15 bases between them. Here the CDR3 DNA reads TGTGCCAGCAGCGCGGGACTGCCTCCCGAGCAGTTCTTC. Residues: CASSAGLPPEQFF.

The genes are TRBV29-1 and TRBJ2-3; TRBD1 agrees at 7 bases. CDR3 size: 15 residues. The V gene end was trimmed by 7 bases and the J gene end by 3 bases; junction bases not matched to a gene: 13. CDR1 is SQVTM, CDR2 ANQGSEA, per germline. DNA of the CDR3: TGCAGCGCCCAAACAGGGGTTGGTGTTACAGATACGCAGTATTTT. As protein: CSAQTGVGVTDTQYF.

The genes are TRBV19 and TRBJ2-7; 7 bases fit TRBD2. The V and J ends lost 6 bases and 6 bases, in that order; junction bases with no gene match: 11. The CDR3 loop spans 14 amino acids. From germline, CDR1 is LNHDA and CDR2 SQIVND (reference sequence). The chain's CDR3 is CASSMGRSGGEQYF. In DNA, the CDR3 is TGTGCCAGTAGCATGGGACGCTCGGGAGGCGAGCAGTACTTC.

This clone was seen once. The CDR3 region has the DNA TGTGCCTGGAGTCTTGGGGACGAGCAGTACTTC. As protein: CAWSLGDEQYF. The chain combines TRBV30 with TRBJ2-7; D not certain. Germline CDR1 GTSNPN, CDR2 SVGIG (reference sequence). V was clipped by 2 bases and J by 5 bases, with 7 bases between them. This CDR3 has 11 residues.

The gene calls are TRBV6-6 and TRBJ1-2; 9 bases agree with TRBD1. The CDR3 sequence is 14 residues long. Germline V gene data show CDR1 as MNHNY and CDR2 as SVGAGI (reference sequence). V trimming: 6 bases; J trimming: 5 bases; junction bases outside the gene matches: 7. CDR3 sequence (DNA): TGTGCCAGCAGAAAACAGGGGGCGGGGTATGGCTACACCTTC. This codes for CASRKQGAGYGYTF.

The chain joins TRBV2 to TRBJ2-7; TRBD2 matches 8 bases. Trimming took 0 bases from V and 1 from J; bases not matched to a gene: 5. The CDR3 has 16 residues. Per germline, CDR1 SNHLY and CDR2 FYNNEI. In nucleotides, the CDR3 is TGTGCCAGCAGTGAAGCGCTTAGCGGGGCTTCCTACGAGCAGTACTTC. It codes for CASSEALSGASYEQYF.

V and J are TRBV7-2 and TRBJ2-7; D gene uncertain. This CDR3 comprises 14 residues. V was clipped by 4 bases and J by 1 base, with 11 bases between them. Germline loops: CDR1 SGHTA, CDR2 FQGNSA. CDR3 DNA: TGTGCCAGCAGCTCTGTGGGATTTTCCTACGAGCAGTACTTC. As protein: CASSSVGFSYEQYF. The full variable domain, in which reference TRBV7-2 and TRBJ2-7 provide the parts outside the CDR3, is GAGVSQSPSNKVTEKGKDVELRCDPISGHTALYWYRQSLGQGLEFLIYFQGNSAPDKSGLPSDRFSAERTGGSVSTLTIQRTQQEDSAVYLCASSSVGFSYEQYFGPGTRLTVT.

This clone has only one observation. The chain employs TRBV4-3 and TRBJ2-7, with TRBD1 identical over 10 bases. V shed 4 bases, J shed 6 bases, and the junction held 3 bases outside the gene matches. CDR1 and CDR2 (germline): LGHNA, YSLEER. The CDR3 loop spans 13 amino acids. This chain's CDR3 is CASSLWTGGEQYF. DNA for the CDR3: TGCGCCAGCAGCCTTTGGACAGGGGGCGAGCAGTACTTC.

The J gene is TRBJ2-7, the V gene TRBV10-3; 14 nucleotides line up with TRBD2. The germline V gene encodes CDR1 ENHRY and CDR2 SYGVKD. V gave up 0 bases and J gave up 5 bases; unmatched junction bases: 0. The CDR3 covers 15 residues. DNA for the CDR3: TGTGCCATCAGTGAGTCGACTAGCGGGAGGGACGAGCAGTACTTC. Its translation: CAISESTSGRDEQYF.

A single count supports this clone. This sequence joins TRBV28 and TRBJ1-4, with 7 bases lining up with TRBD1. The ends lost 5 bases at V and 8 bases at J; junction bases unmatched: 8. CDR1 is MDHEN and CDR2 is SYDVKM in the germline V gene. The CDR3 consists of 14 residues. In nucleotides, the CDR3 is TGTGCCAGCAGTCCTTACAGGGGCTGGGAAAAACTGTTTTTT. As protein: CASSPYRGWEKLFF.

This chain uses TRBV27 with TRBJ2-1; perhaps TRBD2 as D (6 bases). V was cut by 3 bases and J by 6 bases, with 12 bases left in between. Germline assignment: CDR1 MNHEY and CDR2 SMNVEV (reference sequence). The CDR3 has 14 amino acids. The CDR3 DNA sequence: TGTGCCAGCAGTTTCCTGGGGGGAACCAATGAGCAGTTCTTC. Its protein product is CASSFLGGTNEQFF.

The chain couples TRBV27 to TRBJ2-2; no clear D. Germline CDR1 is MNHEY and CDR2 is SMNVEV (reference sequence). V was pared by 3 bases and J by 5 bases, with 7 bases between. The length of the CDR3 is 13 residues. CDR3 DNA: TGTGCCAGCAGTTTTGGTGGAACCGGGGAGCTGTTTTTT. Amino acid sequence: CASSFGGTGELFF.

The chain recombines TRBV25-1 with TRBJ2-3, with D maybe TRBD2 (6 bases). This CDR3 contains 14 residues. Trimming left V 3 bases short and J 2 bases short, with 9 bases between. Germline V lookup: CDR1 MGHDK, CDR2 SYGVNS. CDR3 coding DNA: TGTGCCAGCAGTGACGGGAGAGCCACAGATACGCAGTATTTT. Translation: CASSDGRATDTQYF.

The chain has TRBV19 and TRBJ1-5; D gene unclear. V lost 4 bases to trimming and J lost 4 bases, with 8 bases between them. The CDR3 spans 13 residues. The germline gives CDR1 LNHDA, CDR2 SQIVND (reference sequence). CDR3 nucleotides: TGTGCCAGTAGTACTACCAAGAATCAGCCCCAGCATTTT. This translates into CASSTTKNQPQHF.

Only one count was recorded for this clone. Written as DNA, the CDR3 is TGTGCCAGCAGTTTCCACAGGGAGGGAAATTCACCCCTCCACTTT. As protein: CASSFHREGNSPLHF. The chain links TRBV6-5 to TRBJ1-6; possible D gene TRBD1, 6 bases. Per germline, CDR1 MNHEY and CDR2 SVGAGI. This CDR3 is built from 15 residues. The germline V and J ends were trimmed by 4 bases and 7 bases, with 14 bases remaining between them.

The V and J genes are TRBV28 and TRBJ1-5, with D uncertain. The CDR3 has 16 residues. Germline lookup yields CDR1 MDHEN and CDR2 SYDVKM. Trimming removed 3 bases from V and 0 bases from J, with 12 bases in between. The CDR3 is CASSFPGRNSNQPQHF. CDR3 sequence (DNA): TGTGCCAGCAGTTTCCCCGGACGGAATAGCAATCAGCCCCAGCATTTT.

J is TRBJ1-3 and V is TRBV10-2, with TRBD1 matching 9 bases. CDR1 is WSHSY and CDR2 is SAAADI in the germline V gene. The CDR3 runs 15 residues. V trimming: 3 bases; J trimming: 2 bases; junction bases outside the gene matches: 2. The CDR3 protein is CASSDRQGAGNTIYF. The CDR3 nucleotides are TGCGCCAGCAGTGATAGACAGGGGGCTGGAAACACCATATATTTT.